The rows below give T cell receptor beta chains drawn from one sample of a study of a mutant IDH1 vaccine in newly diagnosed glioma. Their antigens remain unidentified. Measured with immunoSEQ multiplex PCR; TCRdb has only the in-frame clones, and not every one. Among about 38,000 clones listed, about 84% were seen once. This material consisted of PBMCs, taken from a glioma patient whose treatment included an IDH1 peptide vaccine. Every receptor here comes from a man aged 35-49 years with glioma. Each CDR3 is given with its conserved first and last residue. Clone size, where shown, is once, few, many, or a class for clones that have expanded.

cdr3_aa	j_call	clone_size	v_call	cdr3_length
CASSSNAGGGPAFF	TRBJ1-1	once	TRBV7-2	14
CASSDSGSSYGYTF	TRBJ1-2	NA	TRBV6-4	14
CAWILPPTIYF	TRBJ1-3	NA	TRBV30	11
CASRSGRGTDTQYF	TRBJ2-3	NA	TRBV21-1	14
CAWSLSMDQPQHF	TRBJ1-5	NA	TRBV30	13
CASTRPSSGANVLTF	TRBJ2-6	NA	TRBV19	15
CASSSTGLASGNTIYF	TRBJ1-3	NA	TRBV5-4	16
CASSKVRVLGNTIYF	TRBJ1-3	NA	TRBV21-1	15
CSGGAGSYEQYF	TRBJ2-7	NA	TRBV29-1	12
CASSSGQGMQETQYF	TRBJ2-5	NA	TRBV5-1	15
CASSSGGGTDTRVGSPLHF	TRBJ1-6	medium-sized	TRBV4-2	19
CASSDGGSRGELFF	TRBJ2-2	NA	TRBV2	14
CASCKGLAATDTQYF	TRBJ2-3	few	TRBV9	15
CASRLSRPYEQYF	TRBJ2-7	NA	TRBV6-5	13
CASSIGDSGSNQPQHF	TRBJ1-5	medium-sized	TRBV19	16
CASSVGQFSYEQYF	TRBJ2-7	NA	TRBV6-1	14
CASSEVPGERYGYTF	TRBJ1-2	NA	TRBV6-1	15
CSVLDRVGETQYF	TRBJ2-5	NA	TRBV29-1	13
CASSVRGRGSYGYTF	TRBJ1-2	medium-sized	TRBV5-4	15
CASSLGSPRDEQFF	TRBJ2-1	NA	TRBV11-2	14
CSVVSGTGGSYNEQFF	TRBJ2-1	NA	TRBV29-1	16
CASSYSRVHEQYF	TRBJ2-7	NA	TRBV6-5	13
CAWFPFVSNTEAFF	TRBJ1-1	NA	TRBV30	14